Following are 14 T cell receptor beta chains from one sample sequenced in a study of blood T cell repertoires in COVID-19 (dated by TCRdb to 2020 to 2021). Receptors were amplified or captured by the immunoSEQ multiplex PCR assay. TCRdb stores this immuneACCESS table with in-frame sequences only. Part of the clones is absent; in the studies checked, under half of the shortfall reflects unresolved V genes, and no reason is known for the rest. Recorded for this sample are tens of thousands of clones; about 80% of them occurred a single time. The biggest ten clones account for approximately 20% of the sample. The sequenced sample consisted of peripheral blood. The receptors were sampled from a young man with COVID-19, enrolled during active disease.

This clone appeared once. The chain carries TRBV19 and TRBJ2-1, with D possibly being TRBD2 (6 bases). Germline-derived CDR1 and CDR2 are LNHDA and SQIVND (reference sequence). The CDR3 length is 15 residues. V lost 5 bases to trimming and J lost 5 bases, with 16 bases between them. The CDR3 sequence: CASSDSGVGDNEQFF. CDR3 coding DNA: TGTGCCAGTAGTGACTCGGGAGTTGGGGACAATGAGCAGTTCTTC.

The rearrangement links TRBV5-5 to TRBJ2-7; 10 bases line up with TRBD1. J gave up 4 bases and V 2 bases, and 9 bases lay outside the gene matches. The CDR3 has 16 residues. Germline values: CDR1 SGHKS, CDR2 YYEKEE (reference sequence). DNA for the CDR3: TGTGCCAGCAGCTTTGACCCGGGACAGGGGCAATACGAGCAGTACTTC. It translates to CASSFDPGQGQYEQYF.

This clone came up a few times. CDR3 loop: CASSPHRDSSYEQYF. CDR3 nucleotides: TGTGCCAGCTCACCTCATAGGGACAGCTCCTACGAGCAGTACTTC. J is TRBJ2-7 and V is TRBV18; 7 nucleotides agree with TRBD1. Germline loops: CDR1 KGHSH, CDR2 LQKENI. The CDR3 has 15 amino acids. The junction had 5 bases not matched to a gene; V was cut back by 3 bases and J by 0 bases.

V is TRBV28 and J is TRBJ1-5, with unresolved D. The CDR3 runs 16 residues. V lost 5 bases, J lost 9 bases, and 23 bases lay in between. From germline, CDR1 is MDHEN and CDR2 SYDVKM. The CDR3 spells CASSPGSGNSRMPQHF. In nucleotides, the CDR3 is TGTGCCAGCAGTCCAGGCTCGGGGAATAGTCGTATGCCCCAGCATTTT.

Note on this clone: One end of the junction varies from germline; a read error may be responsible. The chain couples TRBV7-7 to TRBJ2-3; 8 nucleotides align to TRBD2. Germline CDR1 reads SSHAT; CDR2 reads FNYEAQ (reference sequence). This CDR3 has 15 amino acids. The CDR3 spells CASSRGGQGADTQYF. The CDR3 nucleotides are TGTGCTAGCAGCCGCGGGGGGCAAGGAGCAGATACGCAGTATTTT.

This clone was counted a few times. The chain employs TRBV6-5 and TRBJ1-1; tentatively, D is TRBD1 (5 bases). The V gene's germline CDR1 is MNHEY and CDR2 SVGAGI. With 11 bases removed from V and 4 bases from J, the gap between germline ends came to 17 bases. There are 13 residues in the CDR3. The CDR3 region has the DNA TGTGCCGTCTGGAGGGGCCGGAGCACTGAAGCTTTCTTT. Protein: CAVWRGRSTEAFF.

This chain's CDR3 is CASSIFAAGSEQFF. The CDR3 bases are TGTGCCAGCAGTATTTTCGCGGCGGGGAGCGAGCAGTTCTTC. The V call is TRBV6-5, the J call TRBJ2-1; D is possibly TRBD2 (6 bases). V was trimmed by 5 bases and J by 10 bases, leaving 18 bases between them. This CDR3 is 14 amino acids long. The germline V gene has CDR1 MNHEY and CDR2 SVGAGI.

The chain couples TRBV28 to TRBJ2-1; 7 bases fit TRBD1. The CDR3 contains 14 residues. V was clipped by 5 bases and J by 8 bases; unmatched bases: 9. CDR1 is MDHEN and CDR2 is SYDVKM in the germline V gene. The CDR3 nucleotides read TGTGCCAGCAGTCTCACAGGGGACCGGTATGAGCAGTTCTTC. Translating gives CASSLTGDRYEQFF.

The chain combines TRBV18 with TRBJ1-1; the match to TRBD1 covers 9 bases. Germline CDR1 KGHSH, CDR2 LQKENI. The junction had 10 bases not matched to a gene; V was cut back by 3 bases and J by 11 bases. The CDR3 length is 14 residues. The CDR3, as DNA: TGTGCCAGCTCACCCGGAGCCGGGACAGGGAACGCTTTCTTT. As protein: CASSPGAGTGNAFF.

The chain couples TRBV28 to TRBJ2-5, with D possibly TRBD1 on 6 matching bases. Trimming took off 6 bases at V and 0 bases at J, with 11 bases between the two ends. The V gene's germline CDR1 is MDHEN and CDR2 SYDVKM. The CDR3 contains 14 residues. CDR3 region: CASRGQGYQETQYF. As DNA, the CDR3 is TGTGCCAGCAGGGGGCAGGGGTACCAAGAGACCCAGTACTTC.

This clone was observed a few times. This chain connects TRBV7-9 to TRBJ1-3, with D unresolved. Germline CDR1 is SEHNR and CDR2 is FQNEAQ (reference sequence). The CDR3 spans 17 residues. V was pared by 6 bases and J by 0 bases, with 18 bases between. The CDR3 DNA sequence: TGTGCCAGCAGAGTCCCCGACACAGTAAGCTCTGGAAACACCATATATTTT. It specifies CASRVPDTVSSGNTIYF.

The chain couples TRBV7-8 to TRBJ2-3; D is possibly TRBD2 (6 bases). V was pared by 5 bases and J by 0 bases, with 18 bases between. The CDR3 has 17 amino acids. The germline CDR1 and CDR2 sequences are SGHVS and FQNEAQ. CDR3 loop: CASSTRGSGTSTDTQYF. CDR3 coding DNA: TGTGCCAGCAGCACCCGGGGTAGCGGCACTAGCACAGATACGCAGTATTTT. Combining the CDR3 with reference TRBV7-8 and TRBJ2-3 gives the whole variable domain GAGVSQSPRYKVAKRGQDVALRCDPISGHVSLFWYQQALGQGPEFLTYFQNEAQLDKSGLPSDRFFAERPEGSVSTLKIQRTQQEDSAVYLCASSTRGSGTSTDTQYFGPGTRLTVL.

This clone was counted between two and nine times. J is TRBJ1-6 and V is TRBV7-9, with TRBD1 as a possible D gene (6 bases). Germline V lookup: CDR1 SEHNR, CDR2 FQNEAQ (reference sequence). The length of the CDR3 is 15 residues. V was clipped by 1 base and J by 10 bases, with 14 bases between them. CDR3 amino acids: CASSLGTVGESPLHF. The CDR3 DNA follows: TGTGCCAGCAGCTTAGGGACAGTAGGTGAATCACCCCTCCACTTT. Using reference TRBV7-9 and TRBJ1-6 for the parts outside the CDR3, the full variable domain is DTGVSQNPRHKITKRGQNVTFRCDPISEHNRLYWYRQTLGQGPEFLTYFQNEAQLEKSRLLSDRFSAERPKGSFSTLEIQRTEQGDSAMYLCASSLGTVGESPLHFGNGTRLTVT.

The chain joins TRBV5-1 to TRBJ2-1; TRBD2 is a possible D gene (6 bases). V lost 4 bases to trimming and J lost 3 bases, with 14 bases between them. Per germline, CDR1 SGHRS and CDR2 YFSETQ. The CDR3 sequence is 15 residues long. CDR3 coding DNA: TGCGCCAGCAGCCGACGACTAGATAGCTACAATGAGCAGTTCTTC. Translated: CASSRRLDSYNEQFF.